A selection of T cell receptor beta chains follows, all from one sample in a study of T cell responses to AZD1222 COVID-19 vaccine. TCRdb's table, derived via immunoSEQ multiplex PCR, lists solely in-frame clones and lacks some. The repertoire holds around 120,000 clones, with roughly 89% as singletons. The sequencing here drew on peripheral blood, taken on day 0 of AZD1222 vaccination. These receptors were taken from an adult in good health. Each CDR3 is given with its conserved first and last residue. Each record gives: V gene, D gene, J gene, clone size, CDR3 length, CDR3 DNA, CDR3 protein. The D gene is left open where the match is weak. Part of the rows lack a size; the others show once, few, many or a class for expanded clones.

v_gene: TRBV11-3; d_gene: NA; j_gene: TRBJ2-1; abundance: NA; len: 17; CDR3nt: TGTGCCAGCAGCTCGTCCCGGGACACATACTCCTACAATGAGCAGTTCTTC; CDR3aa: CASSSSRDTYSYNEQFF
v_gene: TRBV7-6; d_gene: NA; j_gene: TRBJ1-4; abundance: NA; len: 16; CDR3nt: TGTGCCAGCAGCCCAGGACAGCCCGCAACTAATGAAAAACTGTTTTTT; CDR3aa: CASSPGQPATNEKLFF
v_gene: TRBV19; d_gene: TRBD1; j_gene: TRBJ1-6; abundance: NA; len: 15; CDR3nt: TGTGCCAGTAGTCTATCGACAGGGGGTAATTCACCCCTCCACTTT; CDR3aa: CASSLSTGGNSPLHF
v_gene: TRBV2; d_gene: TRBD1; j_gene: TRBJ2-3; abundance: NA; len: 15; CDR3nt: TGTGGCAGCGGCTCTCTAGGGGGCTTTGGAGATACGCAGTATTTT; CDR3aa: CGSGSLGGFGDTQYF
v_gene: TRBV20-1; d_gene: NA; j_gene: TRBJ1-1; abundance: once; len: 13; CDR3nt: TGCAGTGCTAGTCCCCAGTCGTGGACTGAAGCTTTCTTT; CDR3aa: CSASPQSWTEAFF
v_gene: TRBV21-1; d_gene: NA; j_gene: TRBJ1-6; abundance: NA; len: 15; CDR3nt: TGTGCCAGCAGCATGGAGGACAGGAGGAATTCACCCCTCCACTTT; CDR3aa: CASSMEDRRNSPLHF
v_gene: TRBV6-4; d_gene: NA; j_gene: TRBJ2-1; abundance: NA; len: 15; CDR3nt: TGTGCCAGCAGTGAATCTGGGTCGGACTACAATGAGCAGTTCTTC; CDR3aa: CASSESGSDYNEQFF
v_gene: TRBV3-1/TRBV3-2; d_gene: TRBD2; j_gene: TRBJ2-3; abundance: NA; len: 19; CDR3nt: TGTGCCAGCAGCCAAGGGCTAGCGGGGGGACTCCTCCTCACAGATACGCAGTATTTT; CDR3aa: CASSQGLAGGLLLTDTQYF
v_gene: TRBV6-5; d_gene: NA; j_gene: TRBJ1-4; abundance: NA; len: 15; CDR3nt: TGTGCCAGCAGTATTAACGGTGCAACTAATGAAAAACTGTTTTTT; CDR3aa: CASSINGATNEKLFF
v_gene: TRBV5-1; d_gene: TRBD1; j_gene: TRBJ2-3; abundance: NA; len: 15; CDR3nt: TGCGCCAGCAGCTCCCAGGGACAGGGGACAGATACGCAGTATTTT; CDR3aa: CASSSQGQGTDTQYF
v_gene: TRBV28; d_gene: NA; j_gene: TRBJ2-5; abundance: NA; len: 13; CDR3nt: TGTGCCAGCAGTAGAGGCCTCGAGGAGACCCAGTACTTC; CDR3aa: CASSRGLEETQYF
v_gene: TRBV27; d_gene: TRBD2; j_gene: TRBJ2-1; abundance: once; len: 15; CDR3nt: TGTGCCAGCAGTCGGGGGGGCTCGTCCTACAATGAGCAGTTCTTC; CDR3aa: CASSRGGSSYNEQFF
v_gene: TRBV30; d_gene: NA; j_gene: TRBJ2-1; abundance: NA; len: 12; CDR3nt: TGTGCCTGGGGGGGGCCTTTGTATGAGCAGTTCTTC; CDR3aa: CAWGGPLYEQFF
v_gene: TRBV19; d_gene: NA; j_gene: TRBJ2-5; abundance: few; len: 14; CDR3nt: TGTGCCAGTAGTATAGGATTGCGCCAAGAGACCCAGTACTTC; CDR3aa: CASSIGLRQETQYF
v_gene: TRBV5-1; d_gene: TRBD1; j_gene: TRBJ1-2; abundance: NA; len: 14; CDR3nt: TGCGCCAGCAGCGCGGGACAGGGGGCGCTCGGCTACACCTTC; CDR3aa: CASSAGQGALGYTF
v_gene: TRBV28; d_gene: TRBD2; j_gene: TRBJ2-2; abundance: once; len: 19; CDR3nt: TGTGCCAGCAGTTTATTGCCTAGCGGGGGCCCTACGAACACCGGGGAGCTGTTTTTT; CDR3aa: CASSLLPSGGPTNTGELFF
v_gene: TRBV2; d_gene: TRBD1; j_gene: TRBJ1-2; abundance: NA; len: 15; CDR3nt: TGTGCCAGCAGCCCGGGACAGGGCCGCGCCTATGGCTACACCTTC; CDR3aa: CASSPGQGRAYGYTF
v_gene: TRBV5-4; d_gene: NA; j_gene: TRBJ2-3; abundance: NA; len: 18; CDR3nt: TGTGCCAGCAGCTTGGCCAGGTCTGGGTTTCAATTCACAGATACGCAGTATTTT; CDR3aa: CASSLARSGFQFTDTQYF
v_gene: TRBV28; d_gene: TRBD1; j_gene: TRBJ1-2; abundance: NA; len: 15; CDR3nt: TGTGCCAGCAGTCCATTGACAGGGGGCCGGTCTGGCTACACCTTC; CDR3aa: CASSPLTGGRSGYTF
v_gene: TRBV2; d_gene: TRBD2; j_gene: TRBJ2-5; abundance: NA; len: 14; CDR3nt: TGTGCCAGCAGGGCTGGACTAGCCGGCGAGACCCAGTACTTC; CDR3aa: CASRAGLAGETQYF